This record covers a single T cell receptor beta chain. These data belong to a study of T cells in tuberculosis. Data came from immunoSEQ multiplex PCR; TCRdb stores just in-frame clones and leaves some out. The top ten clones hold 4.9% of a sample with 29,000 or so clones, 90% to 95% of them seen once. Sample: PBMCs. This sequence originates from a donor aged 5-35 years with latent tuberculosis or without tuberculosis infection.

The CDR3 nucleotides are TGTGCCAGCAGCTTAGATCGGACTAGGACCTACGAGCAGTACTTC. Its translation: CASSLDRTRTYEQYF. V gene TRBV7-2 combines with J gene TRBJ2-7, with TRBD2 identical over 7 bases. Germline V lookup: CDR1 SGHTA, CDR2 FQGNSA. The CDR3 is 15 amino acids. Trimming at V came to 1 base and at J to 2 bases, leaving 5 bases not matched to a gene. The full variable domain, with the rest looked up from reference TRBV7-2 and TRBJ2-7, is GAGVSQSPSNKVTEKGKDVELRCDPISGHTALYWYRQSLGQGLEFLIYFQGNSAPDKSGLPSDRFSAERTGGSVSTLTIQRTQQEDSAVYLCASSLDRTRTYEQYFGPGTRLTVT.